This entry describes one T cell receptor (beta chain). These data originate in a study of blood T cell repertoires in COVID-19. Study summary: The United States, Italy and Spain supplied acute and convalescent COVID-19 samples. In each case, the material was cDNA or gDNA derived from T cells, B-cell-depleted T cells, or PBMCs.

The CDR3 runs to 13 residues. The germline V and J ends were trimmed by 3 bases and 10 bases, with 15 bases remaining between them. CDR1 is SNHLY, CDR2 FYNNEI, per germline. TCRdb's table, derived via immunoSEQ multiplex PCR, lists solely in-frame clones and lacks some. The sample holds some 68,000 clones, about nine tenths seen once. Sequenced material: peripheral blood. The rearrangement links TRBV2 to TRBJ1-1, with D perhaps matching TRBD1 (5 bases). This TCR came from a man over 45 with active COVID-19. The CDR3 DNA follows: TGTGCCAGCAGTGAGAGCAGGGATGGAGCAGCTTTCTTT. It codes for CASSESRDGAAFF.